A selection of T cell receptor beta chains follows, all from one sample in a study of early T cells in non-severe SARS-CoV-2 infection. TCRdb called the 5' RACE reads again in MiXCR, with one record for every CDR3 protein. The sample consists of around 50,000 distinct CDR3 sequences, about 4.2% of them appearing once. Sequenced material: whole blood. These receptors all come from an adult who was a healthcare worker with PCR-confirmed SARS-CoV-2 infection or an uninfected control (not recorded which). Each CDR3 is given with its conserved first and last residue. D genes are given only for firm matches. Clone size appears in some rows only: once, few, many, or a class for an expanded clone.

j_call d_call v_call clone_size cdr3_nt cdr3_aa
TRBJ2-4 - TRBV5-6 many TGTGCCAGCAGCGGCGGGACAATACTAGCCAAAAACATTCAGTACTTC CASSGGTILAKNIQYF
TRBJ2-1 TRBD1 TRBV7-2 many TGTGCCAGCAGCAAGGGACAGGCTCTAAACAATGAGCAGTTCTTC CASSKGQALNNEQFF
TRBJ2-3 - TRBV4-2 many TGTGCCAGCAGCCAAGATAGGTTCACAGATACGCAGTATTTT CASSQDRFTDTQYF
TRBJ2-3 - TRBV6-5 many TGTGCCAGCAGACGGGACCGCACAGATACGCAGTATTTT CASRRDRTDTQYF
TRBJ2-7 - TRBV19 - TGTGCCACCAATAGAGGGGCTGGTCCCTACGAGCAGTACTTC CATNRGAGPYEQYF
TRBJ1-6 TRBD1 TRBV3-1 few TGTGCCAGCAGCCATCGGACAGGGAGGAATTCACCCCTCCACTTT CASSHRTGRNSPLHF
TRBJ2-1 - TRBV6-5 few TGTGCCAGCAGTTACACTCTGGGGGAGTGGACCTACAATGAGCAGTTCTTC CASSYTLGEWTYNEQFF
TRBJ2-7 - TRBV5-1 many TGCGCCAGCAGCCCGGATTTGGCCTACGAGCAGTACTTC CASSPDLAYEQYF
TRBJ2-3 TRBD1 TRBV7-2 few TGTGCCAGCAGCTCCGACAGGGTTTCAAGAGATACGCAGTATTTT CASSSDRVSRDTQYF
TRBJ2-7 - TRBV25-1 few TGTGCCAGCAGTGAATTTGAGCAGTACTTC CASSEFEQYF
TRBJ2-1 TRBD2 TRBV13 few TGTGCCAGCAGTCAGAACGGGCGCGGGAGGGCCAATGAGCAGTTCTTC CASSQNGRGRANEQFF
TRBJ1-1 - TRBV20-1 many TGCAGTGTATATCAGGTCAACACTGAAGCTTTCTTT CSVYQVNTEAFF
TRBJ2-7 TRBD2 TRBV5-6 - TGTGCCAGCAGCCCGGACCGCGGGAGGAGCCACGAGCAGTACTTC CASSPDRGRSHEQYF
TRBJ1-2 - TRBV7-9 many TGTGCCAGCAGCTTAGCAGGGACATCGGCCAATGATGGCTACACCTTC CASSLAGTSANDGYTF
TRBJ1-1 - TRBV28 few TGTGCCAGCAGCAATACTGGGGGTGGGACTGAAGCTTTCTTT CASSNTGGGTEAFF
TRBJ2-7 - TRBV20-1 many TGCAGTGCTAGCAGCAGAAACTACGAGCAGTACTTC CSASSRNYEQYF
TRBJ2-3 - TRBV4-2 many TGTGCCAGCAGCCAAGTAGATAGCGGCACAGATACGCAGTATTTT CASSQVDSGTDTQYF
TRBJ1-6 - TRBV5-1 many TGCGCCAGCAGCTTCGATAGGGATTCACCCCTCCACTTT CASSFDRDSPLHF
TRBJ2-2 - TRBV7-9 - TGTGCCAGCAGCTTAGATCGTCCGGGCTGGCCGCGAGCCGGGGAGCTGTTTTTT CASSLDRPGWPRAGELFF
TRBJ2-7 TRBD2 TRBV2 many TGTGCCAGCAGTGAAGCTGGGACTACCCTCTACGAGCAGTACTTC CASSEAGTTLYEQYF
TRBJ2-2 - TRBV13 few TGTGCCAGCATTCCCCAGGGGATACGTGCCACCGGGGAGCTGTTTTTT CASIPQGIRATGELFF
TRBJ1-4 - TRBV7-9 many TGTGCCAGCAGCCTTCTGTCCGGGGATGGTAGACTGTTTTTT CASSLLSGDGRLFF
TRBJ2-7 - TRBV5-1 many TGCGCCAGCAGGGAGAGGGATGACTCCTACGAGCAGTACTTC CASRERDDSYEQYF
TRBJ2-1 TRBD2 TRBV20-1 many TGCAGTGCTGGCCCTAGCGGGGGTGAGTTCGGTGAGCAGTTCTTC CSAGPSGGEFGEQFF
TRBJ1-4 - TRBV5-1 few TGCGCCAGCAGCTTGGAAGGAAGAGAACTGTTTTTT CASSLEGRELFF
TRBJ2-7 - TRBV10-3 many TGTGCCATCAGCCCCGGTCCCCTTATGGACGAGCAGTACTTC CAISPGPLMDEQYF
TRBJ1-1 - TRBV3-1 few TGTGCCAGCAGCCAAGATCTACGGCTTAAGAACACTGAAGCTTTCTTT CASSQDLRLKNTEAFF
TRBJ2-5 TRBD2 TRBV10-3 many TGTGCCATCAGTGAACTAGCGGGAGAATCGGAGACCCAGTACTTC CAISELAGESETQYF
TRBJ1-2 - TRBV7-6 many TGTGCCAGCAGCTTAGCCGGATTCTATGGCTACACCTTC CASSLAGFYGYTF
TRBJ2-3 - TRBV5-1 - TGCGCCAGCACCCACGAGGTAGGAGGTACGCAGTATTTT CASTHEVGGTQYF
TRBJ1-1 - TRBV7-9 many TGTGCCAGCAGGTCGACACTGAACACTGAAGCTTTCTTT CASRSTLNTEAFF
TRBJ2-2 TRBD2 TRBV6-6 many TGTGCCAGCAGTTACGCCGGACTAGCGGTACACACCGGGGAGCTGTTTTTT CASSYAGLAVHTGELFF
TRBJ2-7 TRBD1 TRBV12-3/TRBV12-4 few TGTGCCAGCAGTCATACCGACAGGGGACCTAACGAGCAGTACTTC CASSHTDRGPNEQYF
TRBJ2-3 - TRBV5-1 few TGCGCCAGCAGCTTGGGGGCGTTGGAGACAGATACGCAGTATTTT CASSLGALETDTQYF
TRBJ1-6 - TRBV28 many TGTGCCAGCAGAAATGGGTATTCACCCCTCCACTTT CASRNGYSPLHF
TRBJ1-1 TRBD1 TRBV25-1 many TGTGCCAGCAGTGGACAGGGGGGAGAGAACACTGAAGCTTTCTTT CASSGQGGENTEAFF
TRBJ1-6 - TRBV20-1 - TGCAGTGCTAGAGCGGGGGGGGACCATAATTCACCCCTCCACTTT CSARAGGDHNSPLHF
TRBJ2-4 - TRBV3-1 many TGTGCCAGCAGCCACCGGTTGGGCATTCAGTACTTC CASSHRLGIQYF
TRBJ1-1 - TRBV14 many TGTGCCAGCAGCCCGCAAGGGGCCCGAATGAACACTGAAGCTTTCTTT CASSPQGARMNTEAFF
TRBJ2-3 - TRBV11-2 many TGTGCCAGCAGCTTCGAGGTAACAGATACGCAGTATTTT CASSFEVTDTQYF
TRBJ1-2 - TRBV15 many TGTGCCACCAGCAGAGTTTGGGTAGAGTTAGCTAACTATGGCTACACCTTC CATSRVWVELANYGYTF
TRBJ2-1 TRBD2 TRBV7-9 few TGTGCCAGCAGCCCTAGCGGAGACAACAATGAGCAGTTCTTC CASSPSGDNNEQFF
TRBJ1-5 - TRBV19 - TGTGCCAGTTCGACAATTGTAAGCAATCAGCCCCAGCATTTT CASSTIVSNQPQHF
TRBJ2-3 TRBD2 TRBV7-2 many TGTGCCAGCAGCCCGACTAGCGGGAGCACAGATACGCAGTATTTT CASSPTSGSTDTQYF
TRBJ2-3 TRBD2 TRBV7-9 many TGTGCCAGCAGTGGCTGGACGGGGGGATCCACAGATACGCAGTATTTT CASSGWTGGSTDTQYF
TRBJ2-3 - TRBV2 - TGTGCCAGCAGTGAACAGGGGGGGTTGGAAGATACGCAGTATTTT CASSEQGGLEDTQYF